This T cell receptor (beta chain) derives from a study of T cell responses to AZD1222 COVID-19 vaccine. This table comes from immunoSEQ multiplex PCR, and its TCRdb copy is limited to in-frame clones, with some not included. The table lists 140,000 to 150,000 clones, roughly nine tenths of them singletons. The CDR3 has 15 amino acids. J gave up 6 bases and V 1 base, and 8 bases lay outside the gene matches. CDR1 is SGHVS, CDR2 FQNEAQ, per germline. General study points: Spike-wide vaccine-associated CD4 TCRs dominated at 160-218 and 743-854. Repertoires in all cases were sampled only once the peak T cell response had passed. Just a handful of people given AZD1222 tested seropositive at baseline. Clonal diversity was possibly underestimated, and the donors were mostly white British, with more females.

Remarks on this clone: Its target is unknown.

Sequenced material: peripheral blood, taken on day 0 of AZD1222 vaccination. This receptor was taken from an adult in good health. This chain links TRBV7-8 with TRBJ1-2; 7 nucleotides line up with TRBD1. The CDR3 DNA is TGTGCCAGCAGCTTAGTATACGGCGACAGGGATGGCTACACCTTC. Amino acid sequence: CASSLVYGDRDGYTF. The variable domain in full, with the rest retrieved from reference TRBV7-8 and TRBJ1-2, is GAGVSQSPRYKVAKRGQDVALRCDPISGHVSLFWYQQALGQGPEFLTYFQNEAQLDKSGLPSDRFFAERPEGSVSTLKIQRTQQEDSAVYLCASSLVYGDRDGYTFGSGTRLTVV.